This section outlines one T cell receptor beta chain sequence together with its context. Its antigen is currently not known. Relative to the germline gene, one junction end is altered; a read error may explain this. This sample was included in a study of cytomegalovirus exposure and HLA in healthy donors (dated by TCRdb to 2017 to 2019). Study-level background: An earlier analysis of under 600 of the donors reported about 250 Gb of sequence data and roughly 110 million unique TCR beta sequences from approximately 180 million T cells. In addition to the first cohort of approximately 650 subjects, a separate validation cohort of 120 different subjects was used. Because of strong linkage in the cohort, roughly five DR-DQ haplotypes were treated as single units for association and clustering. In a later analysis, previously published TCR beta repertoires from 500 to 750 donors were re-analyzed and high-resolution HLA genotyping was added so that TCR occurrence patterns could be studied. In a later genetic analysis, genome-wide SNP genotypes for 398 of the 666 donors were used, and that subset was treated as a discovery cohort. The study was designed to test whether signatures of past pathogen exposure could be identified by cataloging public T cell receptors. Every discovery cohort repertoire had been produced on one sequencing platform. Using immunosequencing, the study profiled T cell repertoires from fewer than 850 subjects and related those repertoires to cytomegalovirus serostatus. Of the roughly 430 genotyped donors, 65% to 90% fell in the genetic ancestry cluster associated with self-reported Caucasian donors. An earlier analysis of approximately 500 of the donors applied high-throughput TCR beta sequencing to assess whether each TCR beta V gene segment acted as functional or pseudogenic. Both class I and class II loci were covered by HLA typing, at four-digit resolution. The number of donors typed differed by locus, with about 629-630 for A, B, C, DRB1 and DQB1, around 500 for DQA1, 600 to 610 for DPA1, and roughly 450 for DPB1. Donor age, sex, ethnicity and CMV serostatus were collected together with the repertoire data. An early release that covered 640 HLA-typed donors contained about 300 gigabases of sequencing data and 85 million to 100 million unique TCR sequences. On average, roughly 240,000 unique TCR beta nucleotide sequences were sequenced per donor among about 400 genotyped donors of the cohort, with roughly 20% of those sequences being non-productive. In the later analysis, no new phenotypic data were used to find candidate immune exposures; instead, reliance was placed on TCR beta sequences and their occurrence across donors. The study combined high-throughput TCR immunosequencing, statistical association of individual TCRs with disease status, and machine learning to predict cytomegalovirus infection status. Paper-wide results and their limitations: A later genetic analysis reported fewer N-insertions in productive TCRs among donors in an Asian-associated ancestry cluster than the roughly 700-donor mean. In an earlier analysis of around 600 of the donors, most TCR beta V segments appeared in productive rearrangements about 90% or about 30% of the time, broadly matching IMGT annotations. The sequencing pipeline was judged likely to have produced a cluster of highly shared sequence variants as a technical artifact. In a later analysis, the rate of TCR association differed among HLA loci, with DRB1 alleles having the most associated TCRs and HLA-C alleles having the fewest. A later analysis found that most CMV-associated TCR beta chains appeared HLA-restricted, with HLA associations seemingly driven largely by CMV exposure. Because the 87-base-pair reads could not distinguish some IMGT-functional V segments, including TRBV6-2 and TRBV6-3, those segments were excluded. V-gene and J-gene trimming of TCR beta chains was associated with a missense DCLRE1C variant in a later genetic analysis, and the association was replicated in an independent cohort. Most TCR sequences were seen in very few donors, while some public TCRs were found in many individuals. The authors suggested that the approach could potentially be extended to other disease states and immunological phenotypes. A further reported finding was that TCR beta sequences accurately predicted the HLA-A and HLA-B alleles for most subjects in the first cohort. CMV serostatus was the only immune exposure information available for the cohort. Seventeen rarely observed V segments, including chromosome 9 orphons, were excluded from the earlier analysis of about 500 of the donors because counts were too low. At a false discovery rate of 0.05, a later analysis linked 16,951 TCR beta sequences to specific HLA alleles. Because HLA typing was missing for some donors at each locus, association tests included only the typed subset. When HLA alleles, especially DR and DQ, strongly co-occurred, TCR associations were difficult to assign to individual alleles. A later analysis found that HLA-associated TCR beta chains were more clonally expanded and had lower generation probabilities than equally common non-associated chains. The presence/absence analyses assumed that sequencing depth was roughly uniform across donors, and that assumption may not be true. Correlated functional status among segregating V segments might be attributable to linkage disequilibrium, but an unknown experimental factor could not be ruled out. In vitro tests confirmed that a few of the cytomegalovirus-associated TCR beta chains recognize cytomegalovirus antigens. According to a later analysis, parvovirus B19, influenza, CMV and Epstein-Barr virus appeared linked to several top co-occurrence clusters. Only TCR beta chains were sequenced in this cohort, and the absence of alpha or paired-chain data limited detectable features. The classifier was reported to diagnose cytomegalovirus status with high specificity and sensitivity in both the original and validation cohorts. In the study, some 160 TCR beta chains were listed as associated with cytomegalovirus.

The cohort comprised 666 healthy bone marrow donors. All cohort members were sampled while nominally healthy, although unrecorded immune exposures were likely present. The donor tested CMV seronegative, placing the donor among the 350 or so seronegative members of the cohort. A peripheral blood sample was collected from each donor, and TCR beta sequencing was performed on peripheral blood mononuclear cells. Genomic DNA was extracted from the blood cell samples with the Qiagen DNeasy Blood Extraction Kit. Libraries were constructed by the immunoSEQ multiplex PCR assay. A mixture of 60 forward primers for TCR Vbeta segments and 13 reverse primers for TCR Jbeta segments was used in the multiplex PCR. A multiplex PCR assay on genomic DNA amplified the CDR3 region of rearranged TCR beta genes. On the Illumina HiSeq System, the amplified TCR beta libraries were sequenced as 87-base-pair reads. The authors' pipeline ran thus. A later analysis counted about 80 million unique TCR beta chains across the 666 repertoires, and 9 million to 14 million of these chains were shared by at least two donors. A nearest-neighbor algorithm error-corrected the raw reads and collapsed the reads into unique sequences, merging closely related sequences to remove PCR and sequencing errors. CDR3 sequences were aligned to IMGT reference sequences to assign V, D and J gene segments. For a sequence to be retained, a match of at least six nucleotides was required to both a V gene segment and a J gene segment. A rearrangement counted as productive if the CDR3 had no stop codons and remained in frame with V and J, and every other rearrangement counted as non-productive. CDR3 was defined by IMGT convention, running from the second conserved V-encoded cysteine to the conserved J-encoded phenylalanine. The earlier analysis of roughly 590 of the donors excluded sequences that lacked an unambiguous match to a single V gene segment. An earlier analysis of fewer than 750 of the donors classified V segments as functional when productive rearrangements were above 56.7% and as segregating when the standard deviation between donors was above 5%. A statistical classification framework was built to diagnose cytomegalovirus status from the catalog of TCR beta chain sequences. In a later analysis, V and J genes were assigned by comparing TCR nucleotide sequences against IMGT/GENE-DB human TR gene sequences. In a later analysis, CDR3 sequences and most-parsimonious VDJ recombination scenarios were assigned using the TCRdist pipeline. In a later analysis, each TCR beta chain was defined by its CDR3 amino acid sequence together with its V-gene family, and reads without a unique V-gene family were excluded. To address suspected cross-contamination and a sequencing artifact, a later analysis removed around 590 highly shared, low-generation-probability nucleotide sequences. In a later analysis, a clonal expansion index was calculated for each public chain from normalized within-repertoire ranks of inferred template counts. Generation probabilities in a later analysis came from a VDJ recombination model fitted to out-of-frame rearrangements, and those results were checked against IGoR. Hypergeometric tests were used in a later analysis to score TCR-TCR, TCR-HLA and TCR-CMV co-occurrence, with a repertoire-size bias correction applied to the TCR pairs. False discovery rates were estimated in a later analysis by permuting HLA or CMV assignments 20 times. In a later analysis, co-occurring TCRs were grouped with DBSCAN, and TCRdist sequence similarity was added when clustering was performed within HLA-allele-positive subsets. Co-occurrence clustering excluded repertoires with fewer than 30,000 or more than 120,000 public chains, plus five with anomalous nucleotide sharing. In TCRdb, the immuneACCESS table is reduced to in-frame sequences with V and J assigned. These tables do not hold every clone; where another copy was compared, an unresolved V gene accounts for under half, and the others remain unexplained. Clonal size and the V and J genes are those of that table, whereas D and trimming came from the DNA. This sample gives some 130,000 clones in total; roughly four fifths of them show up just once. Roughly 7% of the sample is held by the ten biggest clonotypes.

CDR1 SSHAT and CDR2 FNYEAQ are derived from the germline V gene (reference sequence). From the cysteine up to the phenylalanine, the CDR3 has a length of 16 residues. The retained sequence is limited to the CDR3, 48 bases, with the frame set at the first base. The sequenced sample was PBMCs. The sequence joins TRBV7-7 to TRBJ2-2; perhaps TRBD1 is the D gene, with 6 bases matching. This clonotype was sampled from a male donor in good health and CMV-seronegative. Here the CDR3 is given as CASSQNTGLDTGELFF. Read as DNA, the sequence is TGTGCTAGCAGCCAGAACACAGGGTTGGACACCGGGGAGCTGTTTTTT.